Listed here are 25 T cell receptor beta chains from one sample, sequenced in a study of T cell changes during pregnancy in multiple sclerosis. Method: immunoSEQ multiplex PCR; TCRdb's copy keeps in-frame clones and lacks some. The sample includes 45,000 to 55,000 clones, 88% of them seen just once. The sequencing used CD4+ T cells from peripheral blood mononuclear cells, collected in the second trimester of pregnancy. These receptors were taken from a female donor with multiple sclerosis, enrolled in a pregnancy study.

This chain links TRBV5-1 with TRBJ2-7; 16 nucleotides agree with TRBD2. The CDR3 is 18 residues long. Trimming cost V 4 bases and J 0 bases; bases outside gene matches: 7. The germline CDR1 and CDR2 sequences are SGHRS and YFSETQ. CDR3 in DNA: TGCGCCAGCAGCGCGGGACTAGCGGGAGGGATTAGCTCCTACGAGCAGTACTTC. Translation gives CASSAGLAGGISSYEQYF.

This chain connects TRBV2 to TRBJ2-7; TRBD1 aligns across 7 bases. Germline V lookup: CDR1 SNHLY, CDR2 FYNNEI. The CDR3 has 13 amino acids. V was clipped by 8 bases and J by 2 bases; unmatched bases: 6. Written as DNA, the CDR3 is TGTGCCAGCCGTCGGGACAGAGCCTACGAGCAGTACTTC. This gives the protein CASRRDRAYEQYF.

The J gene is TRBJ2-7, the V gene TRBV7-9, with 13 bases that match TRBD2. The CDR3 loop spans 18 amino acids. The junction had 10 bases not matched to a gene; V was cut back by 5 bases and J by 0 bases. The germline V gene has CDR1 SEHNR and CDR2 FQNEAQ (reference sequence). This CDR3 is CASSPGTSGTRFSYEQYF. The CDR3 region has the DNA TGTGCCAGCAGCCCCGGGACTAGCGGGACCCGTTTCTCCTACGAGCAGTACTTC.

CDR3 in DNA: TGCAGCGTTGAGCATGGGACAGGGGGCTATGGCTACACCTTC. Residues: CSVEHGTGGYGYTF. The gene calls are TRBV29-1 and TRBJ1-2, with 11 bases fitting TRBD1. CDR1 SQVTM and CDR2 ANQGSEA come from the germline V gene. There are 14 residues in the CDR3. J gave up 4 bases and V 3 bases, and 4 bases lay outside the gene matches.

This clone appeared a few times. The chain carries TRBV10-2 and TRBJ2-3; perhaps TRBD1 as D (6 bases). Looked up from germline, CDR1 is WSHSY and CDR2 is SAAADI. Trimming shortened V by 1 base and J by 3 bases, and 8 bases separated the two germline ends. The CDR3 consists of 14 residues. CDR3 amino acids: CASSEFRGTDTQYF. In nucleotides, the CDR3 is TGCGCCAGCAGTGAGTTCAGGGGAACAGATACGCAGTATTTT.

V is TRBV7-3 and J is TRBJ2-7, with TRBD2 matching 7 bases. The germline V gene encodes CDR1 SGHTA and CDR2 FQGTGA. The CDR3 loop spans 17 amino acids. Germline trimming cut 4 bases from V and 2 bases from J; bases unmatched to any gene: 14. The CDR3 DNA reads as TGTGCCAGCAGCTCAAACCCCGTCCGGGGGGAGACCTACGAGCAGTACTTC. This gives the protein CASSSNPVRGETYEQYF.

Written as DNA, the CDR3 is TGTGCCAGCTCCCGCTGGGACAGGGACACTGAAGCTTTCTTT. It yields the protein CASSRWDRDTEAFF. The chain links TRBV18 to TRBJ1-1; 9 bases match TRBD1. The V and J ends lost 6 bases and 3 bases, in that order; junction bases with no gene match: 5. Germline V CDR1 and CDR2: KGHSH, LQKENI. The CDR3 loop spans 14 amino acids.

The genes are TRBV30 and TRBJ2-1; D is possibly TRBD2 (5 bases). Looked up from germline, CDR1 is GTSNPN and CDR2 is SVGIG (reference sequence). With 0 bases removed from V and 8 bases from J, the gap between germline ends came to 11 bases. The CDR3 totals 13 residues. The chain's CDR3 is CAWSVGSEDEQFF. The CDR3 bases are TGTGCCTGGAGTGTAGGTAGCGAGGATGAGCAGTTCTTC.

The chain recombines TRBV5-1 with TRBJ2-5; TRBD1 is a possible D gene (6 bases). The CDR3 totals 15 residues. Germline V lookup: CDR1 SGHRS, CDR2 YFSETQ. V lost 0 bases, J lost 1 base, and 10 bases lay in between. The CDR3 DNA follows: TGCGCCAGCAGCTTGGCCGGCAGGGGCCAAGAGACCCAGTACTTC. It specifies CASSLAGRGQETQYF.

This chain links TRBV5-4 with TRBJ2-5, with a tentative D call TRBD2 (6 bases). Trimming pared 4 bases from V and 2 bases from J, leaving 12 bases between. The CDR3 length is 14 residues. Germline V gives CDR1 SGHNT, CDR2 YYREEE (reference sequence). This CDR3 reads CASSGGLNQETQYF. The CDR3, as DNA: TGTGCCAGCAGCGGAGGGTTAAATCAAGAGACCCAGTACTTC. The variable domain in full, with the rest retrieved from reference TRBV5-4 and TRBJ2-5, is ETGVTQSPTHLIKTRGQQVTLRCSSQSGHNTVSWYQQALGQGPQFIFQYYREEENGRGNFPPRFSGLQFPNYSSELNVNALELDDSALYLCASSGGLNQETQYFGPGTRLLVL.

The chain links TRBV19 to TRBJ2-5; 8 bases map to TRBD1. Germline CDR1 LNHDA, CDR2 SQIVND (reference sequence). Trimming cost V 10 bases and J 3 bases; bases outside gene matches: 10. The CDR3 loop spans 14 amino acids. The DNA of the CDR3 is TGTGCCACAGGACAGGGCCACCTCAAAGAGACCCAGTACTTC. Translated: CATGQGHLKETQYF.

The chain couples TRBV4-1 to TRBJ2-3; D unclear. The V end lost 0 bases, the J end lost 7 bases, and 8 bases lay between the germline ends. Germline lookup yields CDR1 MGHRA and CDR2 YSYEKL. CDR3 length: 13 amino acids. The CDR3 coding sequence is TGCGCCAGCAGCCAAGATCCCCCAAATACGCAGTATTTT. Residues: CASSQDPPNTQYF.

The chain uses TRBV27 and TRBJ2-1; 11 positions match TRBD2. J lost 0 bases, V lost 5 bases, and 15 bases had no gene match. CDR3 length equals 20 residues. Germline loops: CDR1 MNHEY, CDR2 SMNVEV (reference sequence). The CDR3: CASSPSPRISGRASYNEQFF. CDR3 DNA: TGTGCCAGCAGTCCATCCCCCCGGATTAGCGGGAGGGCCTCCTACAATGAGCAGTTCTTC.

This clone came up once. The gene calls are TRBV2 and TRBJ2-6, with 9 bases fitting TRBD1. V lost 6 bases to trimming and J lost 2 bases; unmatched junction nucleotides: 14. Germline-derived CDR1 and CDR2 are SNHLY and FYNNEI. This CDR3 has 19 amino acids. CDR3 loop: CASRPGTGPLFPGANVLTF. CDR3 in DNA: TGTGCCAGCAGACCCGGGACAGGGCCACTTTTCCCTGGGGCCAACGTCCTGACTTTC.

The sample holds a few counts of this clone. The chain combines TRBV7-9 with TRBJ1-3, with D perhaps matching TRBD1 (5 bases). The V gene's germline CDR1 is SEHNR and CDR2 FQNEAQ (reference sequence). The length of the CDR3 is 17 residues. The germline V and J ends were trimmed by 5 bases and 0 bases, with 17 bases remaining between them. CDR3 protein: CASSQLPGLSSGNTIYF. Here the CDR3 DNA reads TGTGCCAGCAGCCAGCTGCCAGGGCTTAGCTCTGGAAACACCATATATTTT.

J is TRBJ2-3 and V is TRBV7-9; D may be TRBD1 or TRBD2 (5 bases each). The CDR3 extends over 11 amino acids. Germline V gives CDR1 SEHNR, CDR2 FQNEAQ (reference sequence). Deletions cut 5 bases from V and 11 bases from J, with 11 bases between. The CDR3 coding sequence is TGTGCCAGCAGCGTAGAGGGGAAGCAGTATTTT. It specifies CASSVEGKQYF.

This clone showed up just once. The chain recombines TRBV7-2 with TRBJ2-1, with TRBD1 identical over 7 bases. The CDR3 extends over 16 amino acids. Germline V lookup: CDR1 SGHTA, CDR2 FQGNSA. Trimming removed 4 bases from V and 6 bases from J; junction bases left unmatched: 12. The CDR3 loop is CASSSWGDRVPNEQFF. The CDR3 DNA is TGTGCCAGCAGCTCTTGGGGCGACAGGGTCCCCAATGAGCAGTTCTTC.

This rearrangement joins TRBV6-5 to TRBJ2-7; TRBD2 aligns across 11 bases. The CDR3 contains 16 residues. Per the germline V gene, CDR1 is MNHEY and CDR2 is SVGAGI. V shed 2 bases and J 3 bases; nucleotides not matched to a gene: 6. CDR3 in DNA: TGTGCCAGCAGTTACAGGGGGACTAGCGGCTTCTACGAGCAGTACTTC. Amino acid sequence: CASSYRGTSGFYEQYF.

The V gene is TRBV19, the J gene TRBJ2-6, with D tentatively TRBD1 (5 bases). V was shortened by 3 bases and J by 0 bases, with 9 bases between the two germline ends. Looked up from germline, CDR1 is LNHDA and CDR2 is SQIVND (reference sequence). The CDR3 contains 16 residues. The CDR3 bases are TGTGCCAGTAGTATTTCCAGGGCCTCTGGGGCCAACGTCCTGACTTTC. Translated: CASSISRASGANVLTF.

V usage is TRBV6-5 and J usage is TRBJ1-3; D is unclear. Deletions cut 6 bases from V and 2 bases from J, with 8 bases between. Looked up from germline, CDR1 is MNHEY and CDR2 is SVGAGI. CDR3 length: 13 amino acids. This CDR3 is CASRAPPGNTIYF. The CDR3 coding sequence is TGTGCCAGCAGGGCCCCACCTGGAAACACCATATATTTT.

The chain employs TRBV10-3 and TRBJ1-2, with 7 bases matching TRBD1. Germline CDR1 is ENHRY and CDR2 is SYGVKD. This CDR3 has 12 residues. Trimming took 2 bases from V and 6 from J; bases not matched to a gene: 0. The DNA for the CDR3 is TGTGCCATCAGTGAGACAGGGGATGGCTACACCTTC. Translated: CAISETGDGYTF.

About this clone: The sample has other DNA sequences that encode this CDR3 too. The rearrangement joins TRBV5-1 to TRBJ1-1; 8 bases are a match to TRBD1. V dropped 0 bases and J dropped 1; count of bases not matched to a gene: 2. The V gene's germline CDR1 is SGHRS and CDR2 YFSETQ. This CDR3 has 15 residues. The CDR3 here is CASSLVTGGNTEAFF. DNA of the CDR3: TGCGCCAGCAGCTTGGTTACAGGGGGGAACACTGAAGCTTTCTTT.

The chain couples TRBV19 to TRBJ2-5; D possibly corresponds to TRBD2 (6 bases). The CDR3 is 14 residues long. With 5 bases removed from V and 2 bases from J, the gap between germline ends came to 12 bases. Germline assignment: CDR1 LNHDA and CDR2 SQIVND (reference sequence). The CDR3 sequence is CASSSRREQETQYF. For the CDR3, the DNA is TGTGCCAGTAGTTCCCGGAGGGAGCAAGAGACCCAGTACTTC.

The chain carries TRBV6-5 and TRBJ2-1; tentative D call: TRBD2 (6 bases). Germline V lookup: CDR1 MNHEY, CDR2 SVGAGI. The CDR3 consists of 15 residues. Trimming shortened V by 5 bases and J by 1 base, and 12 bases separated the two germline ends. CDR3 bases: TGTGCCAGCAGTAGACTAGGAGGTTCCTACAATGAGCAGTTCTTC. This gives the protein CASSRLGGSYNEQFF.

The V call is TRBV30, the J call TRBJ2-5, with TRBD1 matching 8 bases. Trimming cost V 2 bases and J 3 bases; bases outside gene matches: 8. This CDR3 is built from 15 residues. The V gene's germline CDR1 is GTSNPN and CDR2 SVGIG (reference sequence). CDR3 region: CAWSLGQGAEETQYF. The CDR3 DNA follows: TGTGCCTGGAGTCTCGGCCAGGGGGCGGAAGAGACCCAGTACTTC.